The clone carrying this TCR beta chain was observed a handful of times. What it binds is not known. This sample stems from a study of blood T cells in healthy people across ages. Study background: Per two T cells, template switching captured roughly one barcoded beta molecule. Study results and limitations: Naive CD4+ cells and diversity were both higher in long-lived donors than in aged donors.

From germline, CDR1 is SGHDT and CDR2 YYEEEE. The CDR3 runs to 14 residues. The ends lost 4 bases at V and 3 bases at J; junction bases unmatched: 4. PCR was performed a second time for about 7 to 11 cycles using a sample-barcoded 5' primer and a J-beta primer mix. Tags on each cDNA molecule came from a template-switch adaptor with 12 random nucleotides. TCRdb analysed the 5' RACE reads with MiXCR anew, one entry per CDR3 protein. The sample lists about 1.1 million distinct CDR3 sequences; 35% to 40% were seen once. The chain has TRBV5-6 and TRBJ1-2; 9 positions match TRBD1. The sample taken for sequencing was blood. The receptor's source is a young man in good health. The CDR3 spells CASSRDREDYGYTF. CDR3 bases: TGTGCCAGCAGCCGGGACAGGGAGGACTATGGCTACACCTTC. Supplemented by reference TRBV5-6 and TRBJ1-2, the full variable domain reads DAGVTQSPTHLIKTRGQQVTLRCSPKSGHDTVSWYQQALGQGPQFIFQYYEEEERQRGNFPDRFSGHQFPNYSSELNVNALLLGDSALYLCASSRDREDYGYTFGSGTRLTVV.